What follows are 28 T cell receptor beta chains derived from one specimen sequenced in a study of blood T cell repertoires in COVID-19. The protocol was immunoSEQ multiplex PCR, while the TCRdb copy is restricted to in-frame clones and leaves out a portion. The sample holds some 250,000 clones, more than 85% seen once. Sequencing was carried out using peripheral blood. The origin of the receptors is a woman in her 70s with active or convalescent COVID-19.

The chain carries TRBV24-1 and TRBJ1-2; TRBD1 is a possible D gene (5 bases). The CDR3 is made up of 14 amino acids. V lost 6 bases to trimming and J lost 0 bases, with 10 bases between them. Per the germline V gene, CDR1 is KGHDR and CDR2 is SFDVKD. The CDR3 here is CATSNPTANYGYTF. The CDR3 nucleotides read TGTGCCACCAGTAACCCGACAGCTAACTATGGCTACACCTTC.

As DNA, the CDR3 is TGTGCCAGCAGTTATTACCACACGGGGACATCCTACGAGCAGTACTTC. Its translation is CASSYYHTGTSYEQYF. The chain couples TRBV6-2 or TRBV6-3 to TRBJ2-7; TRBD1 might be the D (6 bases). V lost 3 bases to trimming and J lost 1 base, with 16 bases between them. The CDR3 is made up of 16 amino acids. From germline, CDR1 is MNHEY and CDR2 SVGEGT.

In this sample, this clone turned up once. The DNA of the CDR3 is TGTGCCACCAGTGAAAACGGGAGGAACATTCAGTACTTC. Translation: CATSENGRNIQYF. The V call is TRBV24-1, the J call TRBJ2-4, with 7 nucleotides matching TRBD2. The V and J ends lost 4 bases and 7 bases, in that order; junction bases with no gene match: 3. The CDR3 consists of 13 residues. CDR1 and CDR2 from the germline V gene are KGHDR and SFDVKD.

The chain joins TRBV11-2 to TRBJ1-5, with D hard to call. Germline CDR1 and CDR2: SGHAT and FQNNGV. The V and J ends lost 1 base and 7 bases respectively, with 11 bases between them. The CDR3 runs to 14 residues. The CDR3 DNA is TGTGCCAGCAGCTTAGCGGCGAGCGGGCAGCCCCAGCATTTT. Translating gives CASSLAASGQPQHF.

The CDR3 loop is CASSPAGTVGTEAFF. The CDR3 nucleotides are TGTGCCAGCTCACCAGCCGGGACAGTAGGCACTGAAGCTTTCTTT. The rearrangement links TRBV18 to TRBJ1-1; TRBD1 matches at 7 bases. The CDR3 covers 15 residues. The germline V gene has CDR1 KGHSH and CDR2 LQKENI. V trimming: 2 bases; J trimming: 4 bases; junction bases outside the gene matches: 7.

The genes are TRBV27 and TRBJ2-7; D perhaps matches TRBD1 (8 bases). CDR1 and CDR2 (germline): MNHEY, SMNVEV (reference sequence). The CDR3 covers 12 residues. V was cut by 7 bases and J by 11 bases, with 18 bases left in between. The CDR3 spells CASKNQGAGEYF. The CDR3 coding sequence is TGTGCCAGCAAAAACCAGGGGGCGGGAGAGTACTTC.

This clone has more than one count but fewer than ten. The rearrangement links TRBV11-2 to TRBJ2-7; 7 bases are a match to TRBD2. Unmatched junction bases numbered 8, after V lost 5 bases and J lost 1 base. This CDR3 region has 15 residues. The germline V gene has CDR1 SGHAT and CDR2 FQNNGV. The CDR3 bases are TGTGCCAGCAGCCAGGCCCCTAGCGGTTCCTACGAGCAGTACTTC. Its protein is CASSQAPSGSYEQYF.

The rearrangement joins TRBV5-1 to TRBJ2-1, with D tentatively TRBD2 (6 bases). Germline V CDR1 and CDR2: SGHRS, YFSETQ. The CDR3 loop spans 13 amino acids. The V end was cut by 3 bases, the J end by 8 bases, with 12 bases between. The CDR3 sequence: CASSSELAHEQFF. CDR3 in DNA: TGCGCCAGCAGCTCTGAACTAGCCCATGAGCAGTTCTTC.

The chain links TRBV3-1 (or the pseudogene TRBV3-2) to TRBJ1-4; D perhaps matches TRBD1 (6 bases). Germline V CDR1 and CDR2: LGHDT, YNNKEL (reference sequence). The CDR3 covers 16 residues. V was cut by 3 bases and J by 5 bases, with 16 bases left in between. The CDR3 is CASSHELTGSNEKLFF. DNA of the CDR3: TGTGCCAGCAGCCATGAACTGACAGGTTCGAATGAAAAACTGTTTTTT.

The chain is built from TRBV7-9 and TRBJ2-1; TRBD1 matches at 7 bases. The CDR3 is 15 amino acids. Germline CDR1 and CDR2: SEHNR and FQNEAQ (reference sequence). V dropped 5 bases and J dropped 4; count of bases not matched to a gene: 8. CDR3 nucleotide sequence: TGTGCCAGCAGCGCGAGCCCGGGACAGTACAATGAGCAGTTCTTC. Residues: CASSASPGQYNEQFF.

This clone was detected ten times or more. The CDR3 DNA is TGTGCCATCACCCCCGGGACAGGGGGTAAGTCACTTCGCTACGAGCAGTACTTC. The encoded protein is CAITPGTGGKSLRYEQYF. The genes are TRBV10-3 and TRBJ2-7; 11 bases align to TRBD1. The CDR3 totals 18 residues. Losses at the gene ends were 7 bases for V and 3 bases for J; bases not matched to a gene: 17. The V gene's germline CDR1 is ENHRY and CDR2 SYGVKD.

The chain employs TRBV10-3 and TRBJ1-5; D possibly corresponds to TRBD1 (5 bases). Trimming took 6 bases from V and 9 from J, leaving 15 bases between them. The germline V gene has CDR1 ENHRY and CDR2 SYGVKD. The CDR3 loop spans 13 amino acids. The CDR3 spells CAIRGEGSGPQHF. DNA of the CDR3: TGTGCCATCAGGGGGGAGGGTTCGGGGCCCCAGCATTTT.

CDR3 coding DNA: TGTGCCAGCAGCCGTGAACAGGGGCCATACAATGAGCAGTTCTTC. Translating it yields CASSREQGPYNEQFF. The chain uses TRBV14 and TRBJ2-1; 7 positions agree with TRBD1. Germline V gives CDR1 SGHDN, CDR2 FVKESK. Trimming removed 4 bases from V and 4 bases from J; junction bases left unmatched: 7. This CDR3 is built from 15 residues.

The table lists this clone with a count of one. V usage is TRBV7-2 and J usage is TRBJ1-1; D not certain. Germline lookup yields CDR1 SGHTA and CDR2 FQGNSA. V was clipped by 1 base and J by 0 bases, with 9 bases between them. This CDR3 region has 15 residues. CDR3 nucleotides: TGTGCCAGCAGCTTAGAGGCGGTCGTGAACACTGAAGCTTTCTTT. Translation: CASSLEAVVNTEAFF.

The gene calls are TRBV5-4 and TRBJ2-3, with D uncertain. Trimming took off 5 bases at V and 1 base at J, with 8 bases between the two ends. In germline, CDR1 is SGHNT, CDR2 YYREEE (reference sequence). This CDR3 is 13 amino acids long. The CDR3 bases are TGTGCCAGCAGTTCTCGGGGCACAGATACGCAGTATTTT. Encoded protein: CASSSRGTDTQYF.

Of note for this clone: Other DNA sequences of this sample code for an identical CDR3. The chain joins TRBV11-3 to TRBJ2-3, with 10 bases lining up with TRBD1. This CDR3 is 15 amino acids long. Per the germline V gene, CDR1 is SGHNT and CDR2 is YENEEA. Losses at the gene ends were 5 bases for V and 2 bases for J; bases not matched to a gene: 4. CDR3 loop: CASSPRQGATDTQYF. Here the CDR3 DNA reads TGTGCCAGCAGCCCAAGACAGGGGGCCACAGATACGCAGTATTTT. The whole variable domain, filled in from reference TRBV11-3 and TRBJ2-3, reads EAGVVQSPRYKIIEKKQPVAFWCNPISGHNTLYWYLQNLGQGPELLIRYENEEAVDDSQLPKDRFSAERLKGVDSTLKIQPAELGDSAVYLCASSPRQGATDTQYFGPGTRLTVL.

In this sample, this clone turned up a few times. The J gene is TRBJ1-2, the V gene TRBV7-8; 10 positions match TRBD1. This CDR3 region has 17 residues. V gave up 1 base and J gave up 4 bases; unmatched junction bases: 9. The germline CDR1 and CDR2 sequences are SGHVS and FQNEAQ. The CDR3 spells CASSLVTRTGGSYGYTF. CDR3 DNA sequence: TGTGCCAGCAGCTTAGTCACCCGGACAGGGGGATCCTATGGCTACACCTTC.

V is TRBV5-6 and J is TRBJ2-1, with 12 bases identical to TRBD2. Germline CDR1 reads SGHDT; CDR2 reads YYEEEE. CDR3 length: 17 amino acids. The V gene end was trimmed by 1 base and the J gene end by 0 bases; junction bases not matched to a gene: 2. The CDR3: CASSLTSGGSSYNEQFF. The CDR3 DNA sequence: TGTGCCAGCAGCTTGACTAGCGGGGGGTCCTCCTACAATGAGCAGTTCTTC.

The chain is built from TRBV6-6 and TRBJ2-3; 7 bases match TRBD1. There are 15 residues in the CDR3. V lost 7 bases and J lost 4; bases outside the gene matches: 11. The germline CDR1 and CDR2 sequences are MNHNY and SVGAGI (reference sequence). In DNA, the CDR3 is TGTGCCAGCACGCACGACAGGGTAATCGCAGATACGCAGTATTTT. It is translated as CASTHDRVIADTQYF.

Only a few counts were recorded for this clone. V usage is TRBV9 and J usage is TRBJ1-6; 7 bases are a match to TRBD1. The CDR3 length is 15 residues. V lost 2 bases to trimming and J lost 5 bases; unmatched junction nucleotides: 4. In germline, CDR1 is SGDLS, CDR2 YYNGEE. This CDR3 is CASSVGGQNNSPLHF. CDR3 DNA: TGTGCCAGCAGCGTTGGGGGACAGAATAATTCACCCCTCCACTTT.

CDR3 sequence (DNA): TGTGCCAGCAGTTTATTGGGGCGGGGAACTAATGAAAAACTGTTTTTT. Protein: CASSLLGRGTNEKLFF. This sequence joins TRBV27 and TRBJ1-4; possible D gene TRBD1, 5 bases. The CDR3 is 16 amino acids. Between the trimmed V and J ends, which lost 1 base and 1 base, there was a span of 10 bases. Germline CDR1 MNHEY, CDR2 SMNVEV (reference sequence).

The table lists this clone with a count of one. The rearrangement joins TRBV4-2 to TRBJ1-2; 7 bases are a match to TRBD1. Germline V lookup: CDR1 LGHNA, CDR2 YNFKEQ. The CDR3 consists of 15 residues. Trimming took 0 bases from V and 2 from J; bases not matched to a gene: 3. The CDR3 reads CASSQDKGQNYGYTF. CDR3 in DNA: TGTGCCAGCAGCCAAGATAAGGGACAGAACTATGGCTACACCTTC.

CDR3 bases: TGTGCCAGAAGCTTTTTCTGGACTAGCGGGGGGACACCCTCCTACGAGCAGTACTTC. This translates into CARSFFWTSGGTPSYEQYF. The gene calls are TRBV5-3 and TRBJ2-7, with 14 bases lining up with TRBD2. TRBV5-3 is assigned to the ORF class and has an uncertain function. The CDR3 has 19 residues. J lost 0 bases, V lost 2 bases, and 10 bases had no gene match.

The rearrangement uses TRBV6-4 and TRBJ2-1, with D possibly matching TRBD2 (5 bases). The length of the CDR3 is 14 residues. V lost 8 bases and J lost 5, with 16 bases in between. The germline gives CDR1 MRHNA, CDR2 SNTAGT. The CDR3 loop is CASRDSGRHNEQFF. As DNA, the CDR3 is TGTGCCAGCCGGGATTCCGGGCGCCACAATGAGCAGTTCTTC.

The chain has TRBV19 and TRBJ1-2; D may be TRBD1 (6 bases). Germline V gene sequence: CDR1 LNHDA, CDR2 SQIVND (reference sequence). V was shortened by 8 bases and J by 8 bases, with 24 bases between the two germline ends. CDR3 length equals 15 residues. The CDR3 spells CASRTANRQSGGYTF. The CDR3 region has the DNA TGTGCCAGTCGGACAGCAAACAGGCAGTCCGGAGGCTACACCTTC.

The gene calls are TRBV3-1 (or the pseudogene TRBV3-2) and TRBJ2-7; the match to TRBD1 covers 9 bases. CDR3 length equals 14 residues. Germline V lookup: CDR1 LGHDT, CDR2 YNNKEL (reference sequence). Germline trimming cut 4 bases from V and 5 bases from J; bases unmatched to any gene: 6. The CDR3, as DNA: TGTGCCAGCAGCCCGACAGGGGGTGTAAACGAGCAGTACTTC. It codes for CASSPTGGVNEQYF.

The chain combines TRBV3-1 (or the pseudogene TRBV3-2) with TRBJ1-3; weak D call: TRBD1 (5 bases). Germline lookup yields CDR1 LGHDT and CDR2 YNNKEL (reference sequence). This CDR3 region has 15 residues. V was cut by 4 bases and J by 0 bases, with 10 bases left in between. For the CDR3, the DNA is TGTGCCAGCAGCCCCGACAGCCTCTCTGGAAACACCATATATTTT. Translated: CASSPDSLSGNTIYF.

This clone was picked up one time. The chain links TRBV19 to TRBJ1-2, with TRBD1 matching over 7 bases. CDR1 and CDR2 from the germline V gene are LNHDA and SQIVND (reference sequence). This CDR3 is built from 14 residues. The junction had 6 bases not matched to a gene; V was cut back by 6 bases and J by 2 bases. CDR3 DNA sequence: TGTGCCAGTAGCCTGTGGGACAGCAACTATGGCTACACCTTC. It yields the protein CASSLWDSNYGYTF.